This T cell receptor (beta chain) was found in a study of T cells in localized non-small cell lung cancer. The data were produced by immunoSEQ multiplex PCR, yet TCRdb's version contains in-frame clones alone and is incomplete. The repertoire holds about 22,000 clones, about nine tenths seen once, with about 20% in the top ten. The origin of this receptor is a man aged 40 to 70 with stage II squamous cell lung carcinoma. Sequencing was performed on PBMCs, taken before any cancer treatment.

The CDR3 coding sequence is TGTGCCATCAGTGGCCCCCGGGACACAGGAGGCTACACCTTC. Translated, it gives CAISGPRDTGGYTF. This sequence joins TRBV10-3 and TRBJ1-2; D might be TRBD1 (6 bases). The CDR3 has 14 amino acids. V gave up 4 bases and J gave up 8 bases, with 17 bases separating them. The germline gives CDR1 ENHRY, CDR2 SYGVKD.